Listed here are 8 T cell receptor beta chains from one sample, sequenced in a study of cytomegalovirus exposure and HLA in healthy donors. PCR employed 60 Vbeta and 13 Jbeta primers. The protocol was immunoSEQ multiplex PCR, while the TCRdb copy is restricted to in-frame clones and leaves out a portion. This table has roughly 110,000 clones, roughly four fifths appearing once. The sequenced material came from PBMCs. The receptors were sampled from a man aged 45-65 years in good health and CMV-seronegative.

The chain is built from TRBV5-1 and TRBJ1-2; D may be TRBD1 (6 bases). The germline V and J ends were trimmed by 1 base and 0 bases, with 10 bases remaining between them. The CDR3 is 15 amino acids. Germline CDR1 and CDR2: SGHRS and YFSETQ. As DNA, the CDR3 is TGCGCCAGCAGCTTGAACGCAGGGGCTAACTATGGCTACACCTTC. Translating gives CASSLNAGANYGYTF.

The chain recombines TRBV21-1 with TRBJ2-5; the DNA was not used to check the table's D call, TRBD1. TRBV21-1 is described as a pseudogene. This CDR3 region has 11 residues. CDR3 DNA: TGTCCCCAAGAACAGCAAGAGACCCAGTACTTC. Residues: CPQEQQETQYF.

This clone occurred a few times. CDR3 protein: CASSLGGWESGNTIYF. In nucleotides, the CDR3 is TGTGCCAGCAGCTTAGGGGGTTGGGAATCTGGAAACACCATATATTTT. The gene calls are TRBV5-6 and TRBJ1-3; D perhaps matches TRBD1 (6 bases). The CDR3 totals 16 residues. The germline V gene encodes CDR1 SGHDT and CDR2 YYEEEE. Trimming left V 2 bases short and J 1 base short, with 13 bases between.

In this sample, this clone turned up once. The chain uses TRBV5-1 and TRBJ2-2, with D hard to call. V lost 2 bases to trimming and J lost 3 bases, with 8 bases between them. Germline V gives CDR1 SGHRS, CDR2 YFSETQ. CDR3 size: 14 residues. CDR3 protein: CASSFELHTGELFF. For the CDR3, the DNA is TGCGCCAGCAGCTTCGAGCTGCACACCGGGGAGCTGTTTTTT. Full variable domain (missing parts from reference TRBV5-1 and TRBJ2-2): KAGVTQTPRYLIKTRGQQVTLSCSPISGHRSVSWYQQTPGQGLQFLFEYFSETQRNKGNFPGRFSGRQFSNSRSEMNVSTLELGDSALYLCASSFELHTGELFFGEGSRLTVL.

The gene calls are TRBV27 and TRBJ2-2, with TRBD1 as a possible D gene (6 bases). Trimming removed 6 bases from V and 7 bases from J, with 15 bases in between. Germline V CDR1 and CDR2: MNHEY, SMNVEV (reference sequence). The CDR3 totals 14 residues. CDR3 in amino acids: CASRLGRGIGELFF. CDR3 in DNA: TGTGCCAGCAGGTTAGGCAGGGGCATCGGGGAGCTGTTTTTT.

The V and J genes are TRBV7-3 and TRBJ2-1, with a tentative D call TRBD1 (5 bases). Germline CDR1 reads SGHTA; CDR2 reads FQGTGA. The V end was cut by 5 bases, the J end by 4 bases, with 9 bases between. The CDR3 spans 13 residues. The CDR3 protein is CASSQGQYNEQFF. The CDR3 region has the DNA TGTGCCAGCAGCCAGGGCCAGTACAATGAGCAGTTCTTC.

The chain joins TRBV9 to TRBJ2-5; the match to TRBD1 covers 9 bases. Germline values: CDR1 SGDLS, CDR2 YYNGEE. The CDR3 loop spans 16 amino acids. V was clipped by 4 bases and J by 2 bases; unmatched bases: 9. CDR3 DNA sequence: TGTGCCAGCAGCCCAACCGGGACAGGGAGGCAAGAGACCCAGTACTTC. Translation: CASSPTGTGRQETQYF.

This chain uses TRBV19 with TRBJ2-7; D might be TRBD1 (5 bases). V lost 2 bases, J lost 4 bases, and 9 bases lay in between. The germline gives CDR1 LNHDA, CDR2 SQIVND (reference sequence). The CDR3 is made up of 13 amino acids. CDR3 nucleotide sequence: TGTGCCAGTAGTATAAATACAGGATACGAGCAGTACTTC. Its protein product is CASSINTGYEQYF. Filled out from reference TRBV19 and TRBJ2-7, the complete variable domain reads DGGITQSPKYLFRKEGQNVTLSCEQNLNHDAMYWYRQDPGQGLRLIYYSQIVNDFQKGDIAEGYSVSREKKESFPLTVTSAQKNPTAFYLCASSINTGYEQYFGPGTRLTVT.